Each of the 29 T cell receptor beta chains below was sequenced from the same sample in a study of CD8+ T cells in alopecia areata. RNA, once extracted, was reverse transcribed into cDNA for use as the sequencing template. Profiled with immunoSEQ multiplex PCR; TCRdb holds only in-frame clones, not every one. The table records about 180,000 clones, 53% of them present only once. As to treatment: oral pan-JAK inhibitor, 5-10 mg twice daily. The sequences come from CD8+ T cells sorted from blood, collected at week 24, from a patient treated with tofacitinib. Receptor source: a human donor with alopecia areata.

The rearrangement links TRBV9 to TRBJ1-6, with 7 bases identical to TRBD1. V dropped 4 bases and J dropped 8; count of bases not matched to a gene: 15. This CDR3 comprises 17 residues. Looked up from germline, CDR1 is SGDLS and CDR2 is YYNGEE. The DNA for the CDR3 is TGTGCCAGCAGCCCCTCTGAAGGGGGCCTACGGCATTCACCCCTCCACTTT. This sequence encodes CASSPSEGGLRHSPLHF.

In its sample, this clone ranks as medium-sized. The chain combines TRBV10-3 with TRBJ2-5; D not resolved. V lost 3 bases to trimming and J lost 5 bases, with 16 bases between them. This CDR3 comprises 15 residues. Per the germline V gene, CDR1 is ENHRY and CDR2 is SYGVKD. The CDR3 loop is CAISENGRFGETQYF. The CDR3 nucleotides read TGTGCCATCAGTGAAAACGGGCGATTTGGGGAGACCCAGTACTTC.

A single count supports this clone. The chain employs TRBV29-1 and TRBJ1-4, with TRBD1 matching over 8 bases. The CDR3 contains 13 residues. V trimming: 5 bases; J trimming: 8 bases; junction bases outside the gene matches: 7. Per the germline V gene, CDR1 is SQVTM and CDR2 is ANQGSEA. The CDR3 nucleotides read TGCAGCGTTCAGGGACAGGAGGAGGAAAAACTGTTTTTT. Translating gives CSVQGQEEEKLFF. The whole variable domain, remainder taken from reference TRBV29-1 and TRBJ1-4, is SAVISQKPSRDICQRGTSLTIQCQVDSQVTMMFWYRQQPGQSLTLIATANQGSEATYESGFVIDKFPISRPNLTFSTLTVSNMSPEDSSIYLCSVQGQEEEKLFFGSGTQLSVL.

This clone turned up a few times. The chain is built from TRBV7-9 and TRBJ2-1; 11 nucleotides match TRBD2. Germline V gives CDR1 SEHNR, CDR2 FQNEAQ (reference sequence). This CDR3 spans 19 amino acids. The V gene end was trimmed by 4 bases and the J gene end by 4 bases; junction bases not matched to a gene: 15. CDR3 protein: CASSSIAGGPQILYNEQFF. CDR3 coding DNA: TGTGCCAGCAGCTCGATAGCGGGGGGGCCCCAAATTCTGTACAATGAGCAGTTCTTC.

The V call is TRBV5-6, the J call TRBJ2-1; TRBD1 agrees at 8 bases. The junction had 4 bases not matched to a gene; V was cut back by 0 bases and J by 5 bases. Germline CDR1 is SGHDT and CDR2 is YYEEEE. The length of the CDR3 is 15 residues. CDR3 sequence: CASSLAGTGHNEQFF. The CDR3 coding sequence is TGTGCCAGCAGCTTGGCCGGGACAGGACACAATGAGCAGTTCTTC. Complete variable domain (other parts from reference TRBV5-6 and TRBJ2-1): DAGVTQSPTHLIKTRGQQVTLRCSPKSGHDTVSWYQQALGQGPQFIFQYYEEEERQRGNFPDRFSGHQFPNYSSELNVNALLLGDSALYLCASSLAGTGHNEQFFGPGTRLTVL.

This clone was counted only a few times. The chain uses TRBV19 and TRBJ2-5; D remains unclear. Germline values: CDR1 LNHDA, CDR2 SQIVND (reference sequence). V gave up 4 bases and J gave up 0 bases, with 9 bases separating them. The CDR3 runs to 14 residues. CDR3 sequence: CASSKGEYQETQYF. The CDR3 DNA reads TGTGCCAGTAGTAAAGGAGAGTACCAAGAGACCCAGTACTTC.

The rearrangement joins TRBV7-2 to TRBJ2-4, with D possibly being TRBD2 (6 bases). In germline, CDR1 is SGHTA, CDR2 FQGNSA. Trimming removed 1 base at V and 7 bases at J, with 8 bases between. This CDR3 comprises 13 residues. The CDR3 loop is CASSLGGGNIQYF. In DNA, the CDR3 is TGTGCCAGCAGCTTAGGTGGAGGGAACATTCAGTACTTC.

Written as DNA, the CDR3 is TGCGCCAGCAGCCAAGAACTAGGAGAGACCCAGTACTTC. Amino acid sequence: CASSQELGETQYF. V and J are TRBV4-1 and TRBJ2-5; tentatively, D is TRBD2 (5 bases). V was pared by 0 bases and J by 4 bases, with 6 bases between. The CDR3 is made up of 13 amino acids. Germline assignment: CDR1 MGHRA and CDR2 YSYEKL.

The gene calls are TRBV25-1 and TRBJ1-1; 7 nucleotides line up with TRBD1. CDR1 is MGHDK and CDR2 is SYGVNS in the germline V gene. CDR3 length: 15 amino acids. V gave up 2 bases and J gave up 5 bases; unmatched junction bases: 8. The CDR3 loop reads CASSEERGRRTEAFF. The CDR3 nucleotides read TGTGCCAGCAGTGAAGAGAGGGGGCGTAGGACTGAAGCTTTCTTT.

This clone was detected only a few times. The chain couples TRBV25-1 to TRBJ2-3, with a weak D call TRBD1 (6 bases). V lost 9 bases to trimming and J lost 1 base, with 14 bases between them. CDR3 length: 14 residues. Germline V lookup: CDR1 MGHDK, CDR2 SYGVNS. CDR3 protein: CASSGATGTDTQYF. CDR3 DNA sequence: TGTGCCAGTTCAGGGGCCACGGGCACAGATACGCAGTATTTT.

This clone showed up just a few times. This chain uses TRBV19 with TRBJ2-7; D not resolved. Germline CDR1 LNHDA, CDR2 SQIVND (reference sequence). V lost 3 bases, J lost 5 bases, and 8 bases lay in between. The CDR3 consists of 12 residues. The CDR3 DNA is TGTGCCAGTAGTATTGGTACCAACGAGCAGTACTTC. Translated: CASSIGTNEQYF. Drawing the rest from reference TRBV19 and TRBJ2-7, the complete variable domain is DGGITQSPKYLFRKEGQNVTLSCEQNLNHDAMYWYRQDPGQGLRLIYYSQIVNDFQKGDIAEGYSVSREKKESFPLTVTSAQKNPTAFYLCASSIGTNEQYFGPGTRLTVT.

Turning to this clone: The junction and the germline gene differ at one end; a read error may be behind it. The chain joins TRBV7-9 to TRBJ2-3, with 10 positions matching TRBD2. This CDR3 is 15 amino acids long. Germline-derived CDR1 and CDR2 are SEHNR and FQNEAQ (reference sequence). The CDR3: CASSLAGASTDTQYF. In nucleotides, the CDR3 is TGTGCCAGCAGCCTAGCGGGGGCTAGCACAGATACGCAGTATTTT.

The V gene is TRBV27, the J gene TRBJ2-3, with D unresolved. V was pared by 3 bases and J by 1 base, with 8 bases between. CDR1 MNHEY and CDR2 SMNVEV come from the germline V gene (reference sequence). The CDR3 is made up of 14 amino acids. The CDR3 sequence: CASSFGTRTDTQYF. The CDR3, as DNA: TGTGCCAGCAGTTTCGGCACCCGCACAGATACGCAGTATTTT.

V and J are TRBV4-3 and TRBJ1-2; D is ambiguous. V was clipped by 0 bases and J by 4 bases, with 15 bases between them. Germline V gene data show CDR1 as LGHNA and CDR2 as YSLEER. The CDR3 has 16 residues. The CDR3 sequence: CASSQDHEGSGYGYTF. The CDR3 DNA follows: TGCGCCAGCAGCCAAGATCACGAGGGTAGCGGCTATGGCTACACCTTC.

This clone was picked up a small number of times. V usage is TRBV30 and J usage is TRBJ1-1; D might be TRBD1 (5 bases). Between the trimmed V and J ends, which lost 0 bases and 6 bases, there was a span of 14 bases. This CDR3 comprises 14 residues. Germline loops: CDR1 GTSNPN, CDR2 SVGIG (reference sequence). The CDR3 protein is CAWSVESGLSEAFF. Written as DNA, the CDR3 is TGTGCCTGGAGTGTAGAGTCAGGGCTTTCTGAAGCTTTCTTT.

V is TRBV5-6 and J is TRBJ1-2; TRBD1 might be the D (5 bases). Looked up from germline, CDR1 is SGHDT and CDR2 is YYEEEE. V lost 0 bases and J lost 4, with 13 bases in between. This CDR3 comprises 15 residues. The CDR3 DNA reads TGTGCCAGCAGCTTGGCCCGACAGTGGGCCTATGGCTACACCTTC. This gives the protein CASSLARQWAYGYTF.

This rearrangement joins TRBV5-1 to TRBJ2-7, with a possible D match to TRBD1 (6 bases). Trimming removed 0 bases at V and 1 base at J, with 8 bases between. The CDR3 runs to 14 residues. Germline CDR1 reads SGHRS; CDR2 reads YFSETQ. The DNA of the CDR3 is TGCGCCAGCAGCTTGGGCAGGGGTTCCTACGAGCAGTACTTC. Its translation: CASSLGRGSYEQYF.

The chain combines TRBV4-3 with TRBJ2-3; tentatively, D is TRBD2 (6 bases). The germline V gene has CDR1 LGHNA and CDR2 YSLEER. The CDR3 has 13 amino acids. V lost 0 bases and J 14 bases, leaving 15 bases between the germline ends. The CDR3 DNA follows: TGCGCCAGCAGCCAAGATCGGGGGTCTGCCGCGTATTTT. Amino acids: CASSQDRGSAAYF.

V gene TRBV11-2 combines with J gene TRBJ2-3; D unresolved. The V gene's germline CDR1 is SGHAT and CDR2 FQNNGV. CDR3 length: 13 residues. V was pared by 3 bases and J by 3 bases, with 7 bases between. The CDR3 nucleotides are TGTGCCAGCAGCTTGGCCGTTACAGATACGCAGTATTTT. Its protein product is CASSLAVTDTQYF.

The chain couples TRBV7-8 to TRBJ2-6; 8 bases line up with TRBD2. Germline CDR1 SGHVS, CDR2 FQNEAQ. The CDR3 spans 14 residues. V lost 1 base and J lost 8; bases outside the gene matches: 1. In DNA, the CDR3 is TGTGCCAGCAGCTTAGGCGGGGGGACCAACGTCCTGACTTTC. Its protein is CASSLGGGTNVLTF.

The J gene is TRBJ2-7, the V gene TRBV15; tentatively, D is TRBD1 or TRBD2 (5 bases each). This CDR3 comprises 12 residues. Germline values: CDR1 LNHNV, CDR2 YYDKDF (reference sequence). Trimming shortened V by 3 bases and J by 4 bases, and 7 bases separated the two germline ends. This CDR3 is CATSSGGYEQYF. The CDR3 DNA reads as TGTGCCACCAGCAGTGGGGGTTACGAGCAGTACTTC.

CDR3 region: CASSYRRDVYGYTF. CDR3 DNA: TGTGCCAGCAGTTACCGCAGGGATGTCTATGGCTACACCTTC. V is TRBV6-6 and J is TRBJ1-2; TRBD1 is a possible D gene (5 bases). CDR1 and CDR2 (germline): MNHNY, SVGAGI (reference sequence). V was trimmed by 2 bases and J by 4 bases, leaving 11 bases between them. The CDR3 totals 14 residues.

CDR3 in DNA: TGTGCCAGCAGCTTGGGACTAGCGGGGAGAGGGGAGACCCAGTACTTC. Translation: CASSLGLAGRGETQYF. The chain couples TRBV7-2 to TRBJ2-5; 13 bases line up with TRBD2. Losses at the gene ends were 3 bases for V and 5 bases for J; bases not matched to a gene: 6. The germline CDR1 and CDR2 sequences are SGHTA and FQGNSA. The CDR3 consists of 16 residues.

In this sample, this clone turned up once. The chain is built from TRBV25-1 and TRBJ1-1; the D gene is possibly TRBD1 (6 bases). The CDR3 is 14 residues long. V lost 4 bases and J 0 bases, leaving 9 bases between the germline ends. Germline CDR1 MGHDK, CDR2 SYGVNS. The CDR3 region is CASSATGMNTEAFF. Here the CDR3 DNA reads TGTGCCAGCAGTGCCACAGGGATGAACACTGAAGCTTTCTTT. The variable domain in full, with the rest retrieved from reference TRBV25-1 and TRBJ1-1, is EADIYQTPRYLVIGTGKKITLECSQTMGHDKMYWYQQDPGMELHLIHYSYGVNSTEKGDLSSESTVSRIRTEHFPLTLESARPSHTSQYLCASSATGMNTEAFFGQGTRLTVV.

V usage is TRBV14 and J usage is TRBJ2-3; 11 bases match TRBD2. V was clipped by 1 base and J by 10 bases; unmatched bases: 13. CDR1 is SGHDN, CDR2 FVKESK, per germline. CDR3 size: 17 residues. CDR3 amino acids: CASSQVNRLAGRIAQYF. In DNA form, the CDR3 reads TGTGCCAGCAGCCAAGTAAATCGACTAGCGGGGCGGATAGCGCAGTATTTT.

This clone was seen more than once but under ten times. This chain uses TRBV21-1 with TRBJ2-2; the table's D call, TRBD2, was not checked against the DNA. TRBV21-1 is shown as a pseudogene. This CDR3 comprises 17 residues. In nucleotides, the CDR3 is TGTGCCAGCAGACAAGGACTAGCGGGGGCGAACACCGGGGAGCTGTTTTTT. Translating it yields CASRQGLAGANTGELFF.

The chain combines TRBV21-1 with TRBJ1-6; the table assigns TRBD1, which was not confirmed against the DNA. TRBV21-1 is recorded as a pseudogene. This CDR3 is built from 17 residues. The DNA for the CDR3 is TGTGCCAGCAGCAAAGCAGCACGGGGACAGGGTATTTCACCCCTCCACTTT. This gives the protein CASSKAARGQGISPLHF.

The genes are TRBV7-4 and TRBJ1-1; 7 positions agree with TRBD1. J lost 4 bases, V lost 2 bases, and 4 bases had no gene match. This CDR3 contains 14 residues. CDR1 is SGHVT and CDR2 is SQSDAQ in the germline V gene. The CDR3: CASSLSRGGTEAFF. CDR3 DNA: TGTGCCAGCAGCTTATCCAGGGGGGGCACTGAAGCTTTCTTT. Variable domain in full (rest from reference TRBV7-4 and TRBJ1-1): GAGVSQSPRYKVAKRGRDVALRCDSISGHVTLYWYRQTLGQGSEVLTYSQSDAQRDKSGRPSGRFSAERPERSVSTLKIQRTEQGDSAVYLCASSLSRGGTEAFFGQGTRLTVV.

In this sample, this clone turned up a few times. The V call is TRBV5-1, the J call TRBJ2-1; D unresolved. CDR3 length equals 12 residues. V lost 8 bases to trimming and J lost 0 bases, with 6 bases between them. The germline V gene encodes CDR1 SGHRS and CDR2 YFSETQ. This chain's CDR3 is CASFASYNEQFF. DNA of the CDR3: TGCGCCAGTTTCGCCTCCTACAATGAGCAGTTCTTC.